This passage covers 21 T cell receptor beta chains from one sample sequenced in a study of blood T cells in healthy people across ages. A second roughly 6 to 11 cycle PCR used barcoded and J-beta primers. TCRdb ran MiXCR on the 5' RACE reads and lists one entry per CDR3 protein. Of around 970,000 distinct CDR3 sequences detected, roughly half appear once; the ten largest clones hold roughly a fifth. Sequenced sample: blood. Receptor source: a woman aged 60 to 75 in good health.

In this sample, this clonotype turned up a few times. This chain connects TRBV12-3 or TRBV12-4 to TRBJ2-3; 11 nucleotides line up with TRBD2. The CDR3 totals 15 residues. V lost 6 bases to trimming and J lost 6 bases; unmatched junction nucleotides: 8. CDR3 loop: CASRGLAEFSDTQYF. The DNA for the CDR3 is TGTGCCAGCAGGGGACTAGCGGAGTTCTCGGATACGCAGTATTTT.

This clonotype came up a few times. The chain employs TRBV3-1 and TRBJ1-6, with D perhaps matching TRBD1 (5 bases). CDR1 is LGHDT and CDR2 is YNNKEL in the germline V gene (reference sequence). Trimming removed 3 bases from V and 10 bases from J, with 10 bases in between. CDR3 length equals 13 residues. CDR3 bases: TGTGCCAGCAGCCATCAGGGTCACTCACCCCTCCACTTT. As protein: CASSHQGHSPLHF.

The chain employs TRBV6-2 or TRBV6-3 and TRBJ2-3; 7 nucleotides line up with TRBD2. From germline, CDR1 is MNHEY and CDR2 SVGEGT. V was clipped by 2 bases and J by 2 bases; unmatched bases: 7. The CDR3 contains 16 residues. The CDR3 spells CASSYGRERSTDTQYF. The CDR3 DNA sequence: TGTGCCAGCAGTTACGGGCGGGAGCGATCCACAGATACGCAGTATTTT.

CDR3 bases: TGCAGCGTTCACAGTGGCGGGGAGCTGTTTTTT. Translated, it gives CSVHSGGELFF. The rearrangement uses TRBV29-1 and TRBJ2-2; no clear D. The CDR3 sequence is 11 residues long. With 5 bases removed from V and 7 bases from J, the gap between germline ends came to 8 bases. The germline V gene has CDR1 SQVTM and CDR2 ANQGSEA.

The chain recombines TRBV23-1 with TRBJ2-7; D is unresolved. TRBV23-1 is labeled an ORF, and its function is uncertain. Trimming removed 1 base at V and 4 bases at J, with 8 bases between. This CDR3 has 13 amino acids. CDR3 bases: TGCGCCAGCAGTCAATTGTGGTTTTACGAGCAGTACTTC. Its translation is CASSQLWFYEQYF.

The rearrangement joins TRBV7-6 to TRBJ1-1; 7 bases align to TRBD1. V lost 2 bases to trimming and J lost 2 bases; unmatched junction nucleotides: 2. Germline V CDR1 and CDR2: SGHVS, FNYEAQ. This CDR3 region has 14 residues. CDR3 amino acids: CASSLYRGNTEAFF. The CDR3 DNA reads as TGTGCCAGCAGCTTATACAGGGGAAACACTGAAGCTTTCTTT.

J is TRBJ2-5 and V is TRBV29-1, with TRBD2 matching over 8 bases. CDR1 SQVTM and CDR2 ANQGSEA come from the germline V gene. There are 15 residues in the CDR3. V was clipped by 1 base and J by 13 bases; unmatched bases: 17. CDR3 nucleotide sequence: TGCAGCGTTGAAGGCCCACGGGAGGGGTACAATGAGCGGTACTTC. Translated: CSVEGPREGYNERYF.

The chain has TRBV20-1 and TRBJ2-7; 9 positions match TRBD2. The germline CDR1 and CDR2 sequences are DFQATT and SNEGSKA (reference sequence). The CDR3 consists of 12 residues. The ends lost 6 bases at V and 10 bases at J; junction bases unmatched: 10. Written as DNA, the CDR3 is TGCAGTGCCGGGACTAGCCCGATAACCCAGTACTTC. Its translation: CSAGTSPITQYF.

This clonotype has just a few counts. The chain employs TRBV29-1 and TRBJ2-1, with 7 bases matching TRBD2. Germline V lookup: CDR1 SQVTM, CDR2 ANQGSEA. CDR3 length: 15 amino acids. Trimming took 5 bases from V and 5 from J; bases not matched to a gene: 12. The CDR3 loop is CSVSPPTSEHNEQFF. CDR3 DNA sequence: TGCAGCGTTAGCCCCCCCACTAGCGAACACAATGAGCAGTTCTTC.

Ten or more counts support this clonotype. A read error may account for a junction end that differs from germline. The chain couples TRBV5-1 to TRBJ2-7, with TRBD2 as a possible D gene (6 bases). CDR3 size: 13 residues. Germline CDR1 is SGHRS and CDR2 is YFSETQ. In nucleotides, the CDR3 is TGTGCCAGCAGTCCAGGGAGGTCCTACGAGCAGTACTTC. It specifies CASSPGRSYEQYF. The full variable domain, with the rest looked up from reference TRBV5-1 and TRBJ2-7, is KAGVTQTPRYLIKTRGQQVTLSCSPISGHRSVSWYQQTPGQGLQFLFEYFSETQRNKGNFPGRFSGRQFSNSRSEMNVSTLELGDSALYLCASSPGRSYEQYFGPGTRLTVT.

The chain uses TRBV7-9 and TRBJ1-2; no definite D call. The germline V gene encodes CDR1 SEHNR and CDR2 FQNEAQ (reference sequence). Deletions cut 5 bases from V and 5 bases from J, with 15 bases between. This CDR3 spans 14 amino acids. CDR3 sequence reads: CASSRATGLYGYTF. The CDR3 DNA sequence: TGTGCCAGCAGCCGAGCCACGGGTCTTTATGGCTACACCTTC.

This chain links TRBV28 with TRBJ2-7; D is ambiguous. With 3 bases removed from V and 2 bases from J, the gap between germline ends came to 11 bases. The CDR3 is 14 amino acids. Germline CDR1 reads MDHEN; CDR2 reads SYDVKM. CDR3 protein: CASSFSAEPYEQYF. DNA of the CDR3: TGTGCCAGCAGTTTTTCCGCGGAGCCCTACGAGCAGTACTTC.

This clonotype was counted a few times. This CDR3 is CSVEDGGTSTDTQYF. In DNA form, the CDR3 reads TGCAGCGTTGAAGACGGCGGGACTAGCACAGATACGCAGTATTTT. The chain uses TRBV29-1 and TRBJ2-3; tentative D call: TRBD2 (6 bases). V lost 0 bases and J lost 0, with 10 bases in between. There are 15 residues in the CDR3. Germline V gives CDR1 SQVTM, CDR2 ANQGSEA.

The J gene is TRBJ2-3, the V gene TRBV6-2 or TRBV6-3, with TRBD2 matching 13 bases. This CDR3 region has 18 residues. The trim removed 5 bases at V and 2 bases at J, leaving 10 bases unmatched. Germline CDR1 is MNHEY and CDR2 is SVGEGT. As DNA, the CDR3 is TGTGCCAGCAGTGGGACTAGCGGGACGCACCCCTCCACAGATACGCAGTATTTT. Translation gives CASSGTSGTHPSTDTQYF.

This clonotype was seen repeatedly, ten times or more. J is TRBJ1-6 and V is TRBV4-1, with D unresolved. The CDR3 runs 14 residues. Germline lookup yields CDR1 MGHRA and CDR2 YSYEKL. Trimming removed 0 bases from V and 9 bases from J, with 9 bases in between. CDR3 loop: CASSQEIEGSPLHF. The CDR3 DNA is TGCGCCAGCAGCCAAGAGATAGAGGGTTCACCCCTCCACTTT.

The DNA for the CDR3 is TGTGCCAGCAGCATGGGACAGGGCTCCTACGAGCAGTACTTC. Translating it yields CASSMGQGSYEQYF. The chain has TRBV11-2 and TRBJ2-7, with 9 bases lining up with TRBD1. The CDR3 is 14 residues long. V gave up 5 bases and J gave up 0 bases; unmatched junction bases: 2. Germline CDR1 SGHAT, CDR2 FQNNGV.

This clonotype showed up just a few times. The chain uses TRBV12-3 or TRBV12-4 and TRBJ2-1; 7 bases agree with TRBD2. The junction had 12 bases not matched to a gene; V was cut back by 3 bases and J by 7 bases. The CDR3 contains 16 residues. The CDR3: CASSFSSGVMGNEQFF. The DNA for the CDR3 is TGTGCCAGCAGTTTTTCTAGCGGAGTGATGGGGAATGAGCAGTTCTTC.

The rearrangement joins TRBV29-1 to TRBJ2-5; 11 nucleotides agree with TRBD2. The CDR3 has 14 amino acids. The J segment lost 11 bases and the V segment lost 6 bases, leaving 14 bases of the junction unmatched. Germline CDR1 is SQVTM and CDR2 is ANQGSEA. The CDR3 is CSVRTSGSFNEQYF. CDR3 DNA: TGCAGCGTCCGTACTAGCGGGAGCTTCAATGAGCAGTACTTC.

The chain recombines TRBV28 with TRBJ2-7; D is possibly TRBD1 or TRBD2 (6 bases each). Germline CDR1 and CDR2: MDHEN and SYDVKM. The length of the CDR3 is 14 residues. The ends were cut back, 1 base at V and 2 bases at J, with 9 bases in the middle. DNA of the CDR3: TGTGCCAGCAGTTTATATGGGGGGCCCTACGAGCAGTACTTC. This codes for CASSLYGGPYEQYF.

This clonotype was recorded many times. This chain connects TRBV20-1 to TRBJ2-1, with 9 bases matching TRBD1. CDR1 is DFQATT and CDR2 is SNEGSKA in the germline V gene (reference sequence). This CDR3 contains 14 residues. Unmatched junction bases numbered 2, after V lost 0 bases and J lost 5 bases. The DNA for the CDR3 is TGCAGTGCTAGAGATGGACAGGGGCACAATGAGCAGTTCTTC. Protein sequence: CSARDGQGHNEQFF.

The gene calls are TRBV27 and TRBJ2-1; TRBD2 is a possible D gene (5 bases). Judging by the DNA end, TRBJ2-7 fits better; the J call may be wrong. The germline gives CDR1 MNHEY, CDR2 SMNVEV (reference sequence). This CDR3 region has 14 residues. The CDR3 sequence: CASLRVGSYNEQYF. The CDR3 DNA reads as TGTGCCAGTCTGAGGGTCGGGTCCTACAATGAGCAGTACTTC.